This T cell receptor (beta chain) was recorded in a study of identical twins. Study results and caveats: Less excess twin sharing appeared in beta out-of-frame sequences.

The sample holds a few counts of this clonotype. Antigen unknown. TCRdb independently ran MiXCR on the 5' RACE reads; one entry per CDR3 protein. The data hold hundreds of thousands of distinct CDR3 sequences, with approximately 13% observed a single time. The V end was cut by 0 bases, the J end by 4 bases, with 16 bases between. This CDR3 comprises 15 residues. Germline assignment: CDR1 DFQATT and CDR2 SNEGSKA (reference sequence). Separately, the same data were catalogued under a study of yellow fever vaccine responses in identical twins. Turning to that study: Twins' vaccine T cell response reportedly gave the appearance of partial convergence and partial personalization.

The chain employs TRBV20-1 and TRBJ2-7, with D hard to call. Material: PBMCs. The receptor's source is a woman younger than 35 in good health. For the CDR3, the DNA is TGCAGTGCTAGAGATCAGAGACGGAACACATACGAGCAGTACGTC. It specifies CSARDQRRNTYEQYV.